This T cell receptor beta chain was recovered during a study of CD8 T cells in ankylosing spondylitis. The V gene's germline CDR1 is KGHDR and CDR2 SFDVKD. This CDR3 comprises 13 residues. Trimming took off 4 bases at V and 2 bases at J, with 6 bases between the two ends. Whole-study findings and limits: CD8+ by phenotype, disease-linked clones were relatively rare in peripheral blood. One TCR beta motif, made up of under ten highly homologous variants, appeared characteristic of ankylosing spondylitis blood. Prior work had noted some motif variants in reactive arthritis blood and synovial fluid.

Each TCR beta library was made by quantitative 5'-RACE that incorporated molecular barcodes. Each CDR3 protein is one row after TCRdb ran MiXCR on the 5' RACE reads. The repertoire has fewer than 250,000 distinct CDR3 sequences, over 9.5% of them found once; the top ten carry 21%. This clonotype was seen ten or more times. Its antigen is unidentified. V gene TRBV24-1 combines with J gene TRBJ2-3; D not certain. The sample taken for sequencing was blood, either unsorted or a sorted T cell fraction (not recorded which). The TCR comes from a male donor with ankylosing spondylitis or in good health (not recorded which). The CDR3 is CATSDLYTDTQYF. As DNA, the CDR3 is TGTGCCACCAGTGACCTCTACACAGATACGCAGTATTTT.